The 26 T cell receptor beta chains in this list originate from one sample, sequenced in a study of cytomegalovirus exposure and HLA in healthy donors. 60 Vbeta and 13 Jbeta primers were used in PCR. Measured with immunoSEQ multiplex PCR; TCRdb has only the in-frame clones, and not every one. The data contain about 200,000 clones, about four fifths of them singletons. The sample was PBMCs. Receptors were obtained from a girl between 5 and 17 years old in good health and CMV-seropositive.

This chain links TRBV15 with TRBJ2-1; D is possibly TRBD2 (7 bases). The CDR3 totals 15 residues. Trimming removed 3 bases at V and 8 bases at J, with 17 bases between. The germline V gene encodes CDR1 LNHNV and CDR2 YYDKDF (reference sequence). The CDR3 region is CATSSNWGGAYEQFF. As DNA, the CDR3 is TGTGCCACCAGCAGTAATTGGGGGGGGGCGTATGAGCAGTTCTTC.

The CDR3 DNA reads as TGTGCCAGCAGTTCGACCGGGACTAAGTTCGAGCAGTACTTC. This translates into CASSSTGTKFEQYF. The V and J genes are TRBV5-4 and TRBJ2-7; 7 bases fit TRBD2. With 5 bases clipped from V and 6 bases from J, the junction kept 11 bases outside the gene matches. Germline CDR1 reads SGHNT; CDR2 reads YYREEE (reference sequence). This CDR3 is built from 14 residues.

This rearrangement joins TRBV10-3 to TRBJ2-2, with D possibly matching TRBD2 (5 bases). The CDR3 runs 14 residues. Trimming took off 8 bases at V and 2 bases at J, with 12 bases between the two ends. CDR1 and CDR2 (germline): ENHRY, SYGVKD. The CDR3 sequence: CAIPGKDNTGELFF. CDR3 nucleotides: TGTGCCATCCCGGGGAAGGACAACACCGGGGAGCTGTTTTTT.

This clone was detected only a few times. This chain joins TRBV7-9 and TRBJ1-2; tentative D call: TRBD1 (5 bases). The CDR3 covers 13 residues. In germline, CDR1 is SEHNR, CDR2 FQNEAQ (reference sequence). V was trimmed by 5 bases and J by 5 bases, leaving 12 bases between them. CDR3: CASSRQLGYGYTF. CDR3 in DNA: TGTGCCAGCAGCCGACAGCTCGGTTATGGCTACACCTTC.

The chain has TRBV11-2 and TRBJ2-3; D remains unclear. Trimming stripped 3 bases from V and 3 bases from J, with 10 bases between. The germline gives CDR1 SGHAT, CDR2 FQNNGV. The CDR3 extends over 14 amino acids. CDR3 nucleotide sequence: TGTGCCAGCAGCTTCCTGACGCGGACAGATACGCAGTATTTT. It specifies CASSFLTRTDTQYF.

The chain combines TRBV2 with TRBJ2-6, with D possibly matching TRBD1 (6 bases). The CDR3 has 20 residues. Germline-derived CDR1 and CDR2 are SNHLY and FYNNEI. V was shortened by 3 bases and J by 1 base, with 22 bases between the two germline ends. CDR3 bases: TGTGCCAGCAGTGAGAGGAATCCCCAGACAGGAGTTTCTGGGGCCAACGTCCTGACTTTC. Residues: CASSERNPQTGVSGANVLTF. Together with reference TRBV2 and TRBJ2-6, the CDR3 gives the full variable domain: EPEVTQTPSHQVTQMGQEVILRCVPISNHLYFYWYRQILGQKVEFLVSFYNNEISEKSEIFDDQFSVERPDGSNFTLKIRSTKLEDSAMYFCASSERNPQTGVSGANVLTFGAGSRLTVL.

This clone was picked up one time. The chain couples TRBV7-2 to TRBJ2-3; tentative D call: TRBD2 (5 bases). CDR3 size: 15 residues. CDR1 SGHTA and CDR2 FQGNSA come from the germline V gene. V was pared by 4 bases and J by 2 bases, with 13 bases between. The CDR3 DNA sequence: TGTGCCAGCAGCTCAGTAGCGACCACCACAGATACGCAGTATTTT. Translation: CASSSVATTTDTQYF.

This clone was detected a few times. The gene calls are TRBV29-1 and TRBJ1-6; 8 bases line up with TRBD1. Germline V gives CDR1 SQVTM, CDR2 ANQGSEA. J lost 2 bases, V lost 6 bases, and 6 bases had no gene match. The CDR3 sequence is 15 residues long. The DNA of the CDR3 is TGCAGCGTCCCGGACAGGGTGACCTATAATTCACCCCTCCACTTT. It encodes CSVPDRVTYNSPLHF.

V and J are TRBV6-5 and TRBJ2-3; a possible D gene is TRBD2 (5 bases). This CDR3 spans 13 amino acids. Germline lookup yields CDR1 MNHEY and CDR2 SVGAGI. Deletions cut 0 bases from V and 4 bases from J, with 5 bases between. The DNA of the CDR3 is TGTGCCAGCAGTTACTCGAGGGCAGATACGCAGTATTTT. The encoded protein is CASSYSRADTQYF.

The genes are TRBV25-1 and TRBJ1-2; possible D gene TRBD1, 6 bases. The CDR3 has 15 residues. Germline CDR1 reads MGHDK; CDR2 reads SYGVNS. V was clipped by 1 base and J by 4 bases, with 13 bases between them. The CDR3 spells CASSESGRGAYGYTF. CDR3 in DNA: TGTGCCAGCAGTGAATCTGGGAGGGGGGCCTATGGCTACACCTTC.

V gene TRBV2 combines with J gene TRBJ1-2; D unclear. V lost 4 bases, J lost 4 bases, and 7 bases lay in between. The germline CDR1 and CDR2 sequences are SNHLY and FYNNEI. The CDR3 totals 12 residues. The CDR3 DNA reads as TGTGCCAGCAGTGGCACCAGCTATGGCTACACCTTC. This codes for CASSGTSYGYTF.

V and J are TRBV6-5 and TRBJ2-1; D gene uncertain. This CDR3 contains 13 residues. V was cut by 2 bases and J by 7 bases, with 9 bases left in between. CDR1 MNHEY and CDR2 SVGAGI come from the germline V gene. The CDR3 spells CASSYEEANEQFF. The CDR3 bases are TGTGCCAGCAGTTACGAAGAGGCGAATGAGCAGTTCTTC.

The chain recombines TRBV4-1 with TRBJ1-4; tentative D call: TRBD1 (6 bases). The ends were cut back, 5 bases at V and 3 bases at J, with 13 bases in the middle. Germline CDR1 is MGHRA and CDR2 is YSYEKL. CDR3 size: 15 residues. CDR3 bases: TGCGCCAGCAGCGTACAGGGAGTTGCTAATGAAAAACTGTTTTTT. It encodes CASSVQGVANEKLFF.

V gene TRBV30 combines with J gene TRBJ1-5; the match to TRBD1 covers 7 bases. After removal of 1 base from V and 4 bases from J, the junction contained 1 base not matched to a gene. Germline lookup yields CDR1 GTSNPN and CDR2 SVGIG (reference sequence). This CDR3 has 13 amino acids. The CDR3 sequence: CAWSGQGNQPQHF. In nucleotides, the CDR3 is TGTGCCTGGAGTGGACAGGGAAATCAGCCCCAGCATTTT.

The CDR3 region has the DNA TGTGCCAGCAGCTTAAGGCCGGCGGACACCGGGGAGCTGTTTTTT. Residues: CASSLRPADTGELFF. The J gene is TRBJ2-2, the V gene TRBV7-2; D is unresolved. Trimming pared 2 bases from V and 3 bases from J, leaving 10 bases between. Looked up from germline, CDR1 is SGHTA and CDR2 is FQGNSA. CDR3 length: 15 residues.

The V gene is TRBV7-8, the J gene TRBJ2-7; possibly TRBD2 for D (6 bases). The germline V and J ends were trimmed by 3 bases and 2 bases, with 14 bases remaining between them. The germline CDR1 and CDR2 sequences are SGHVS and FQNEAQ. This CDR3 region has 15 residues. DNA for the CDR3: TGTGCCAGCAGCTTGATAGGTAGCGGTACCTACGAGCAGTACTTC. The encoded protein is CASSLIGSGTYEQYF.

This chain connects TRBV11-2 to TRBJ1-2; D gene unclear. The V end lost 5 bases, the J end lost 3 bases, and 13 bases lay between the germline ends. Germline values: CDR1 SGHAT, CDR2 FQNNGV. The CDR3 runs 14 residues. The CDR3 region has the DNA TGTGCCAGCAGCCCCCCCGGGAGCGACTATGGCTACACCTTC. Protein sequence: CASSPPGSDYGYTF.

The chain combines TRBV4-3 with TRBJ1-2; no clear D. CDR1 and CDR2 (germline): LGHNA, YSLEER. This CDR3 comprises 17 residues. The V gene lost 2 bases and the J gene lost 5 bases, with 21 bases spanning the gap. CDR3 loop: CASSQFSRPERWYGYTF. In nucleotides, the CDR3 is TGCGCCAGCAGCCAATTTAGTCGACCAGAGCGCTGGTATGGCTACACCTTC.

About this clone itself: The sample has other DNA sequences that encode this CDR3 too. The CDR3 here is CASSQVGGNEQFF. CDR3 sequence (DNA): TGCGCCAGCAGCCAAGTGGGGGGGAATGAGCAGTTCTTC. The chain is built from TRBV4-3 and TRBJ2-1; 7 bases agree with TRBD2. The junction had 1 base not matched to a gene; V was cut back by 1 base and J by 7 bases. This CDR3 comprises 13 residues. Per germline, CDR1 LGHNA and CDR2 YSLEER.

Notes on this clone: At one end the junction does not follow the germline gene, possibly because of a read error. The J gene is TRBJ1-2, the V gene TRBV7-9; 9 positions match TRBD1. CDR1 is SEHNR and CDR2 is FQNEAQ in the germline V gene (reference sequence). This CDR3 spans 16 amino acids. The CDR3 reads CSSSFTGTGKRDGYTF. The CDR3 DNA follows: TGTTCCAGCAGCTTCACCGGGACAGGGAAACGGGATGGCTACACCTTC.

The rearrangement links TRBV9 to TRBJ2-3; weak D call: TRBD1 (5 bases). V lost 0 bases to trimming and J lost 3 bases, with 14 bases between them. The CDR3 length is 16 residues. CDR1 and CDR2 (germline): SGDLS, YYNGEE. The CDR3: CASSVVAGIGTDTQYF. In nucleotides, the CDR3 is TGTGCCAGCAGCGTAGTTGCAGGGATAGGTACAGATACGCAGTATTTT.

This sequence joins TRBV4-2 and TRBJ2-7, with 11 bases that match TRBD1. The trim removed 7 bases at V and 3 bases at J, leaving 11 bases unmatched. CDR3 length equals 16 residues. Germline assignment: CDR1 LGHNA and CDR2 YNFKEQ. DNA of the CDR3: TGTGCCAGCACAGCTTTGGTCGGGACAGGGGGCTACGAGCAGTACTTC. This translates into CASTALVGTGGYEQYF.

V usage is TRBV7-8 and J usage is TRBJ2-1; the D gene is possibly TRBD1 (6 bases). The CDR3 runs 14 residues. Per germline, CDR1 SGHVS and CDR2 FQNEAQ. V lost 5 bases, J lost 3 bases, and 11 bases lay in between. CDR3 amino acids: CASSPRQDYNEQFF. The CDR3, as DNA: TGTGCCAGCAGCCCGCGACAGGACTACAATGAGCAGTTCTTC.

Regarding this clone: At one of its ends the junction is not consistent with the germline gene, which may arise from a read error. The V call is TRBV15, the J call TRBJ1-5; no clear D gene. In germline, CDR1 is LNHNV, CDR2 YYDKDF (reference sequence). This CDR3 has 14 amino acids. CDR3 loop: CATSGEGSNQPQHF. Here the CDR3 DNA reads TGTGCCACCAGCGGAGAGGGCAGCAATCAGCCCCAGCATTTT.

The chain uses TRBV14 and TRBJ2-3; D is undetermined. The CDR3 runs to 15 residues. Between the trimmed V and J ends, which lost 1 base and 1 base, there was a span of 9 bases. Germline V lookup: CDR1 SGHDN, CDR2 FVKESK. This chain's CDR3 is CASSQGALGTDTQYF. The CDR3 bases are TGTGCCAGCAGCCAAGGGGCGTTGGGCACAGATACGCAGTATTTT.

The V call is TRBV28, the J call TRBJ1-6; TRBD1 agrees at 12 bases. Germline CDR1 reads MDHEN; CDR2 reads SYDVKM. CDR3 length equals 16 residues. The V gene end was trimmed by 10 bases and the J gene end by 5 bases; junction bases not matched to a gene: 9. The CDR3: CATIPGQGAHNSPLHF. CDR3 sequence (DNA): TGTGCCACCATCCCGGGACAGGGGGCGCATAATTCACCCCTCCACTTT.